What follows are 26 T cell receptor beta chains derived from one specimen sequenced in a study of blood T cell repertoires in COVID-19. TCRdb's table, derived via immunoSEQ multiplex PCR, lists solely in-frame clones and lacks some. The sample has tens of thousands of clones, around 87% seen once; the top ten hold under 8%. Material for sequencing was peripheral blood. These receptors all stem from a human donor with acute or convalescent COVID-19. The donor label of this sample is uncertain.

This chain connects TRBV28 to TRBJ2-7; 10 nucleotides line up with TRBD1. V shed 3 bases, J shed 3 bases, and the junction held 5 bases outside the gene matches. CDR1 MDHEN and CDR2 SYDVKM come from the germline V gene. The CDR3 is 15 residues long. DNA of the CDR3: TGTGCCAGCAGTTTGTCGGGACAGGGGCGCTACGAGCAGTACTTC. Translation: CASSLSGQGRYEQYF.

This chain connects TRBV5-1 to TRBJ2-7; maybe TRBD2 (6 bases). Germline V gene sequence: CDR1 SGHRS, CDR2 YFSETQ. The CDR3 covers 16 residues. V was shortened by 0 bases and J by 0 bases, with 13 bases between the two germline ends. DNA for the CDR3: TGCGCCAGCAGCTTGGGGGGGACTTTCAGCTCCTACGAGCAGTACTTC. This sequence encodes CASSLGGTFSSYEQYF.

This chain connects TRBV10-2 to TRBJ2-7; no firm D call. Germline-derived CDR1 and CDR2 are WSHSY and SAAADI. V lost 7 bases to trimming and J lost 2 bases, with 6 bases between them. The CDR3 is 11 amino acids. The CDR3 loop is CASKAAYEQYF. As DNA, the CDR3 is TGCGCCAGCAAGGCGGCCTACGAGCAGTACTTC.

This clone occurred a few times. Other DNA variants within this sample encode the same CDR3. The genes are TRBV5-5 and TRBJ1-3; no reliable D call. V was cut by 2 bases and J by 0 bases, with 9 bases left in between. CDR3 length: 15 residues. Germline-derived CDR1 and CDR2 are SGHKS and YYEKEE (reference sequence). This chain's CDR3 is CASSFSTDSGNTIYF. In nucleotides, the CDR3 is TGTGCCAGCAGCTTCTCAACTGACTCTGGAAACACCATATATTTT.

In DNA form, the CDR3 reads TGTGCCAGCAGCCCACTTCGAACCGGGGAGCTGTTTTTT. It translates to CASSPLRTGELFF. The chain carries TRBV14 and TRBJ2-2; D is uncertain. The CDR3 loop spans 13 amino acids. Trimming left V 4 bases short and J 5 bases short, with 8 bases between. Per the germline V gene, CDR1 is SGHDN and CDR2 is FVKESK.

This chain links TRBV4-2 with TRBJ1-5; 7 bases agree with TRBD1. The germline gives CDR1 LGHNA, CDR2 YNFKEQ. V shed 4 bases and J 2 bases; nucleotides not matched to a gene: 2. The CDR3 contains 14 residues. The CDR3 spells CASSLGTGNQPQHF. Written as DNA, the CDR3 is TGTGCCAGCAGCCTGGGGACAGGCAATCAGCCCCAGCATTTT.

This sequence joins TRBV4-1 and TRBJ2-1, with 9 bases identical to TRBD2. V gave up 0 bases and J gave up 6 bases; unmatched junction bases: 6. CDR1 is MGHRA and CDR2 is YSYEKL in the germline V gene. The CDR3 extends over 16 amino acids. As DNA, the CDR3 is TGCGCCAGCAGCCAAGATCAGGGACTAGCAACCAATGAGCAGTTCTTC. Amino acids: CASSQDQGLATNEQFF.

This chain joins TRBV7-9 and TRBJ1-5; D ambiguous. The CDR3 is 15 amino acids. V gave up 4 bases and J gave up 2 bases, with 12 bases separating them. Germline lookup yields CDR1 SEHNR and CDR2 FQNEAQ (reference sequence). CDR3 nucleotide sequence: TGTGCCAGCAGCTCGATGGCGGGTGGCAATCAGCCCCAGCATTTT. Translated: CASSSMAGGNQPQHF.

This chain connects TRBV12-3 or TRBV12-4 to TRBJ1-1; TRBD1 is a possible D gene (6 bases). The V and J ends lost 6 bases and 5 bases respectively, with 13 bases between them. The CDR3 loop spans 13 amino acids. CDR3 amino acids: CASSPNRETEAFF. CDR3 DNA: TGTGCCAGCAGCCCCAACAGGGAAACTGAAGCTTTCTTT.

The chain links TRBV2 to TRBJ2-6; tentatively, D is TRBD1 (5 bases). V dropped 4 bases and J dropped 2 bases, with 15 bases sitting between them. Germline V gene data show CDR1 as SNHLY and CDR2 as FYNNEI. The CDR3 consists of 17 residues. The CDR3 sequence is CASSAGQGSTGANVLTF. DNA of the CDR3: TGTGCCAGCAGTGCCGGCCAGGGTAGCACTGGGGCCAACGTCCTGACTTTC.

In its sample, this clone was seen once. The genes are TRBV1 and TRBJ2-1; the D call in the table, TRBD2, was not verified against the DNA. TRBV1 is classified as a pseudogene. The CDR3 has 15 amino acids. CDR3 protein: CTSSTRLAGTREQFF. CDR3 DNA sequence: TGCACCAGCAGCACCCGACTAGCGGGGACACGAGAGCAGTTCTTC.

CDR3 bases: TGCGCCAGCAGCTACCCCGGTACCCCCCACGAGCAGTACTTC. Translated, it gives CASSYPGTPHEQYF. The chain links TRBV5-1 to TRBJ2-7; D is uncertain. CDR1 SGHRS and CDR2 YFSETQ come from the germline V gene. The length of the CDR3 is 14 residues. Deletions cut 3 bases from V and 5 bases from J, with 15 bases between.

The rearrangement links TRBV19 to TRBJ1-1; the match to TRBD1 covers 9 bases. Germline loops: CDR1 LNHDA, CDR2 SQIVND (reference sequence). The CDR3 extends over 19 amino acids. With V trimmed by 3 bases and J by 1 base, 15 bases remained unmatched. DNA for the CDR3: TGTGCCAGTAGTATGATTTGGGGTGGGACAGGGATTTCGAACACTGAAGCTTTCTTT. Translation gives CASSMIWGGTGISNTEAFF.

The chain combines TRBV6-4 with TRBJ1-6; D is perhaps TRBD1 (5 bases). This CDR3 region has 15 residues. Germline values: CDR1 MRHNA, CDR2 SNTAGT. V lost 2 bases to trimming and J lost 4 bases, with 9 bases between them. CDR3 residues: CASSDQGGYNSPLHF. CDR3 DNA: TGTGCCAGCAGTGACCAGGGAGGGTATAATTCACCCCTCCACTTT.

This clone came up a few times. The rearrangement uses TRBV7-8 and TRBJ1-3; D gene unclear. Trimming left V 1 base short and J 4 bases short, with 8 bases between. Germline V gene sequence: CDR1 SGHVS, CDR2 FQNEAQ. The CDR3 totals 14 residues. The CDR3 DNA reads TGTGCCAGCAGCTTAGTTCTAGCCGGAAACACCATATATTTT. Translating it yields CASSLVLAGNTIYF.

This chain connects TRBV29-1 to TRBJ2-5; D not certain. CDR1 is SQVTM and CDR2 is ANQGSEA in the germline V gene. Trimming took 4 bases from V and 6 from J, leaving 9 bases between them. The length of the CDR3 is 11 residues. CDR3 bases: TGCAGCGTTGTCTATATGCAGACCCAGTACTTC. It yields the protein CSVVYMQTQYF.

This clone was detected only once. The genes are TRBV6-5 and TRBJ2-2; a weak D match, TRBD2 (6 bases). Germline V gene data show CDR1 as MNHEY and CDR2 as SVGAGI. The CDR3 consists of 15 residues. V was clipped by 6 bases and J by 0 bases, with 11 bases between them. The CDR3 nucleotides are TGTGCCAGCAGGACTAGGACACCGAACACCGGGGAGCTGTTTTTT. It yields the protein CASRTRTPNTGELFF.

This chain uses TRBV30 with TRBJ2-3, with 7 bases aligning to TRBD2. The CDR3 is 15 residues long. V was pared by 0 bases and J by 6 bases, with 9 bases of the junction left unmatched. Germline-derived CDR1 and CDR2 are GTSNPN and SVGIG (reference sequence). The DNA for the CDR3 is TGTGCCTGGAGTGTTGGGACTACCCTAGCGGATACGCAGTATTTT. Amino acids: CAWSVGTTLADTQYF.

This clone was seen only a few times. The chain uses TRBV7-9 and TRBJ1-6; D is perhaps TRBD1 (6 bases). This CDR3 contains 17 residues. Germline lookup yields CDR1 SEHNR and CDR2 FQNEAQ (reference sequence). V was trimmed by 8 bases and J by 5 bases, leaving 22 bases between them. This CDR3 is CASVGPFTGNNNSPLHF. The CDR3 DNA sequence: TGTGCCAGCGTGGGTCCCTTTACAGGGAACAATAATTCACCCCTCCACTTT.

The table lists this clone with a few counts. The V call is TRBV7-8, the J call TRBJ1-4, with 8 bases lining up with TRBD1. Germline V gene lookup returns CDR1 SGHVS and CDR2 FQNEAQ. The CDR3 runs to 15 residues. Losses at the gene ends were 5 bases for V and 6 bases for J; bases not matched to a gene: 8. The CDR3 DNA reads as TGTGCCAGCAGCCGAAGCAGGGGGCTGGATGAAAAACTGTTTTTT. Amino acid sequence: CASSRSRGLDEKLFF.

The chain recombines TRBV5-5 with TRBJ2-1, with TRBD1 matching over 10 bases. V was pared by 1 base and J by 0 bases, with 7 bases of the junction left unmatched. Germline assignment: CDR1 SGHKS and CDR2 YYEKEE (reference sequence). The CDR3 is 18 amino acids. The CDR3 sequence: CASSLWDRGISSYNEQFF. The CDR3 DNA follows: TGTGCCAGCAGCTTGTGGGACAGGGGAATCAGCTCCTACAATGAGCAGTTCTTC.

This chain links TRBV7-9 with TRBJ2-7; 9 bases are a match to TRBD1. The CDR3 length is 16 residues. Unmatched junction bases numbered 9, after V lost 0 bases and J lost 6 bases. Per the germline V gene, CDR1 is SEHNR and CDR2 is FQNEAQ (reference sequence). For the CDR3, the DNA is TGTGCCAGCAGCTTAGCGAACCGGGACAGGGTACGCGAGCAGTACTTC. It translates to CASSLANRDRVREQYF.

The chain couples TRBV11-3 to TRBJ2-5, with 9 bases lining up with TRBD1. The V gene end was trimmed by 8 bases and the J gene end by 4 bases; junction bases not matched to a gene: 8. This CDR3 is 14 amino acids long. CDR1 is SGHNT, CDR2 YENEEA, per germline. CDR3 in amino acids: CASRRTGAGETQYF. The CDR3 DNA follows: TGTGCCAGCCGACGGACAGGGGCAGGAGAGACCCAGTACTTC.

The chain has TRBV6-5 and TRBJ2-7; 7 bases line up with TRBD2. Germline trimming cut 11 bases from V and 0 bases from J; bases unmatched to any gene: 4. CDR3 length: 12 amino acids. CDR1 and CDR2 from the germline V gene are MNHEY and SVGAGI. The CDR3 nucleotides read TGTGCCGTCCGGGACTACTCCTACGAGCAGTACTTC. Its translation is CAVRDYSYEQYF.

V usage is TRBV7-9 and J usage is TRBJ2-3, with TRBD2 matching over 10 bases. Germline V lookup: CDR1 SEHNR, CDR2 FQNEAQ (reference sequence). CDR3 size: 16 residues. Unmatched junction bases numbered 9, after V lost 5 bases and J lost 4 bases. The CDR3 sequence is CASSRSGGAPADTQYF. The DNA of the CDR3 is TGTGCCAGCAGCCGAAGCGGGGGGGCCCCTGCAGATACGCAGTATTTT.

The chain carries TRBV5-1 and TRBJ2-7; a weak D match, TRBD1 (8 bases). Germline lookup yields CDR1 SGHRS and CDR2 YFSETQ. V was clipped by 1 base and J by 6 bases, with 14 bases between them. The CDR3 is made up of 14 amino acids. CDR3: CASSLPTGGGEQYF. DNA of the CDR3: TGCGCCAGCAGCTTGCCTACAGGGGGGGGCGAGCAGTACTTC.